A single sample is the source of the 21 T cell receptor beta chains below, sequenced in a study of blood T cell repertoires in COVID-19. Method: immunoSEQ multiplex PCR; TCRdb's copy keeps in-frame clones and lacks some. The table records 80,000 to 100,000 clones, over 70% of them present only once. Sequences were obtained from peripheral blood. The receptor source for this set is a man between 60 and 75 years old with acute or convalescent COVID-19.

This chain's CDR3 is CASSATGVTGELFF. Written as DNA, the CDR3 is TGTGCCAGTAGTGCGACAGGCGTCACCGGGGAGCTGTTTTTT. The chain recombines TRBV19 with TRBJ2-2; TRBD1 is a possible D gene (6 bases). With 5 bases removed from V and 4 bases from J, the gap between germline ends came to 11 bases. This CDR3 has 14 residues. CDR1 and CDR2 from the germline V gene are LNHDA and SQIVND (reference sequence). The whole variable domain, filled in from reference TRBV19 and TRBJ2-2, reads DGGITQSPKYLFRKEGQNVTLSCEQNLNHDAMYWYRQDPGQGLRLIYYSQIVNDFQKGDIAEGYSVSREKKESFPLTVTSAQKNPTAFYLCASSATGVTGELFFGEGSRLTVL.

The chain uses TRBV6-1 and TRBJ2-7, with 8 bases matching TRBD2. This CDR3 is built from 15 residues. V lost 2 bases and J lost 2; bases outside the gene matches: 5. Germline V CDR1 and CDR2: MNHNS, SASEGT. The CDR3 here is CASSEFGGGPYEQYF. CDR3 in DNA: TGTGCCAGCAGTGAATTTGGCGGGGGGCCCTACGAGCAGTACTTC.

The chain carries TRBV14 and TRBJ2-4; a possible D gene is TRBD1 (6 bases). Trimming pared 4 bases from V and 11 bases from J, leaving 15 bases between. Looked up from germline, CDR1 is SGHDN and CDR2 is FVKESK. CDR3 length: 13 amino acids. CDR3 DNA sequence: TGTGCCAGCAGCCCTGTCGCAGGGGTGGTTCAGTACTTC. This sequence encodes CASSPVAGVVQYF. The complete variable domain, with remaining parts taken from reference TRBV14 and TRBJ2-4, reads EAGVTQFPSHSVIEKGQTVTLRCDPISGHDNLYWYRRVMGKEIKFLLHFVKESKQDESGMPNNRFLAERTGGTYSTLKVQPAELEDSGVYFCASSPVAGVVQYFGAGTRLSVL.

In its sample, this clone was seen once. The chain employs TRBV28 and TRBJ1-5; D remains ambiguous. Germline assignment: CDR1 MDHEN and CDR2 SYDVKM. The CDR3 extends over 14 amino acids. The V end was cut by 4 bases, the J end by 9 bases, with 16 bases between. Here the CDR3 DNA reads TGTGCCAGCAGTTCCTGGACGGACTCCTGGCCCCAGCATTTT. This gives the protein CASSSWTDSWPQHF.

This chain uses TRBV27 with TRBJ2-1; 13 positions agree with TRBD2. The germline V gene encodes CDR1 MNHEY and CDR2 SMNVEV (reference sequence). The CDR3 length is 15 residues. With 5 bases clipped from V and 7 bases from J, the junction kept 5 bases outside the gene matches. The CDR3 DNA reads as TGTGCCAGCAGTCCCGGACTAGCGGGAGTTAATGAGCAGTTCTTC. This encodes CASSPGLAGVNEQFF.

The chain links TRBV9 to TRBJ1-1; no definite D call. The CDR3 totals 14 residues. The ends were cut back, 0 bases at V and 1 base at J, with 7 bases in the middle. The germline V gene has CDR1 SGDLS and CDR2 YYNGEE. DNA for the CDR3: TGTGCCAGCAGCGTAGGAGAGGCGAACACTGAAGCTTTCTTT. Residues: CASSVGEANTEAFF.

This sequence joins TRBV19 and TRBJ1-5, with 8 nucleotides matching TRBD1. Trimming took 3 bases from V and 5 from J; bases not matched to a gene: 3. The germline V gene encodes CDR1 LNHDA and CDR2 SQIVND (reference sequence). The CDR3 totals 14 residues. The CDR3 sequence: CASSIDRGYQPQHF. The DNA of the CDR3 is TGTGCCAGTAGTATCGACAGGGGCTATCAGCCCCAGCATTTT.

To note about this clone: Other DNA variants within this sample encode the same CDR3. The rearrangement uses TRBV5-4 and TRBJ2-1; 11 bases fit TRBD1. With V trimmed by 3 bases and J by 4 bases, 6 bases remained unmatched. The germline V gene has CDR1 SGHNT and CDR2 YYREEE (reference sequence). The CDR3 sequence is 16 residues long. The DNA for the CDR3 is TGTGCCAGCAGCTCCTTTGGACAGGGGGCGTACAATGAGCAGTTCTTC. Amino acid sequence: CASSSFGQGAYNEQFF.

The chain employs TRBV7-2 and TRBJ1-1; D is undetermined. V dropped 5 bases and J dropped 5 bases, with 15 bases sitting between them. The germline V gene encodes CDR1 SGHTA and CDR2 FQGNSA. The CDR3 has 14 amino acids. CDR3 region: CASSHGLFGTEAFF. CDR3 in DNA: TGTGCCAGCAGCCATGGACTTTTCGGGACTGAAGCTTTCTTT.

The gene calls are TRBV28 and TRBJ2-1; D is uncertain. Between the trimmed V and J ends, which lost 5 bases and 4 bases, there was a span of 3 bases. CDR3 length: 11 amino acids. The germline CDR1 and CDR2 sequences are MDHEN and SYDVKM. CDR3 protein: CASSPYNEQFF. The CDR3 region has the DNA TGTGCCAGCAGTCCTTACAATGAGCAGTTCTTC.

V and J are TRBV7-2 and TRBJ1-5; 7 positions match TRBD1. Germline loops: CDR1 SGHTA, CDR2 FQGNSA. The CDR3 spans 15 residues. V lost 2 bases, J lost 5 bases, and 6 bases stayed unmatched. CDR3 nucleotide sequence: TGTGCCAGCAGCTTAATAGAGGGGGCCTATCAGCCCCAGCATTTT. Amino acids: CASSLIEGAYQPQHF.

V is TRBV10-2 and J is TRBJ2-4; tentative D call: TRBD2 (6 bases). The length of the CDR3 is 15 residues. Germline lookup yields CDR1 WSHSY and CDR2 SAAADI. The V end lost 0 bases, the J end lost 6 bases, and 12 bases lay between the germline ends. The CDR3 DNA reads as TGCGCCAGCAGTGAGTCCGGGGGATCAGGAAACATTCAGTACTTC. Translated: CASSESGGSGNIQYF.

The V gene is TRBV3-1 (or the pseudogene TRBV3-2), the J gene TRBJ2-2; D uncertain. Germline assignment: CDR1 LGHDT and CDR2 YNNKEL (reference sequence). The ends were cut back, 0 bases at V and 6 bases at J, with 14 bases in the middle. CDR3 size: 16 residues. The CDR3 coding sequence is TGTGCCAGCAGCCAAGAGAGCCTAGTCTTTTCCGGGGAGCTGTTTTTT. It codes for CASSQESLVFSGELFF.

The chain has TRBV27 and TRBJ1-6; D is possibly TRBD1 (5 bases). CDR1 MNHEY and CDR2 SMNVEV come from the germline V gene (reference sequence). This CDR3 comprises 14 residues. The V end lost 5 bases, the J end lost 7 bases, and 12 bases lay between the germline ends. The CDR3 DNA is TGTGCCAGCAGTCCCCGCGGGGCAAATTCACCCCTCCACTTT. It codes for CASSPRGANSPLHF.

CDR3 DNA sequence: TGTGCCAGCAGCCGTCCGGGGGGACTAGCGTTGTCCGAGCAGTACTTC. Translated, it gives CASSRPGGLALSEQYF. The V gene is TRBV7-2, the J gene TRBJ2-7; 10 nucleotides agree with TRBD2. Trimming removed 5 bases from V and 6 bases from J; junction bases left unmatched: 13. The CDR3 runs to 16 residues. The germline gives CDR1 SGHTA, CDR2 FQGNSA.

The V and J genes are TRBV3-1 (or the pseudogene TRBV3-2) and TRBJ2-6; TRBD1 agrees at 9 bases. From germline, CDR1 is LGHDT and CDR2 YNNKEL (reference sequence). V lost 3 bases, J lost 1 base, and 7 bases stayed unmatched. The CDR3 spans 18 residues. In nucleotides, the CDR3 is TGTGCCAGCAGCCACGGGACAGGGATAAATTCTGGGGCCAACGTCCTGACTTTC. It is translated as CASSHGTGINSGANVLTF.

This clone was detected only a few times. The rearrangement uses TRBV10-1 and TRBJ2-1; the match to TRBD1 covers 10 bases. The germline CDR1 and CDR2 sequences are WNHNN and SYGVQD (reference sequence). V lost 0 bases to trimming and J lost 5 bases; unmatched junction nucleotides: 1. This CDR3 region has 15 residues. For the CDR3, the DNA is TGCGCCAGCAGTGAGTCGGGACAGGGGCACAATGAGCAGTTCTTC. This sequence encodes CASSESGQGHNEQFF.

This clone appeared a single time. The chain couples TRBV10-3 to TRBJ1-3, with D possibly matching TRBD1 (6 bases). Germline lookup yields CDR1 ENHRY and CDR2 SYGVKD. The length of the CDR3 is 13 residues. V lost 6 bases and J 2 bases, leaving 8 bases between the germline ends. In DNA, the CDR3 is TGTGCCATCAGGGCAGGGGCTGGAAACACCATATATTTT. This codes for CAIRAGAGNTIYF.

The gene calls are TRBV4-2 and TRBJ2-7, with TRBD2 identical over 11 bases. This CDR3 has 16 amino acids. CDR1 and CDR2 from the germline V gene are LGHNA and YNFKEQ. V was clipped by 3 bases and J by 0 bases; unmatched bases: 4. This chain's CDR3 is CASSHETSGASYEQYF. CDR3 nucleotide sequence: TGTGCCAGCAGCCACGAGACTAGCGGGGCCTCCTACGAGCAGTACTTC.

CDR3 amino acids: CASSVGTEYSGANVLTF. CDR3 nucleotides: TGTGCCAGCTCAGTGGGGACAGAGTACTCTGGGGCCAACGTCCTGACTTTC. The chain has TRBV18 and TRBJ2-6; the match to TRBD1 covers 7 bases. Germline lookup yields CDR1 KGHSH and CDR2 LQKENI. The CDR3 totals 17 residues. V shed 5 bases and J 0 bases; nucleotides not matched to a gene: 7.

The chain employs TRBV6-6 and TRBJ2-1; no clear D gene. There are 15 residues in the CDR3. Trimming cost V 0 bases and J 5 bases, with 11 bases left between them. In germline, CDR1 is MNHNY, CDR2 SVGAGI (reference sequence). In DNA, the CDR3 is TGTGCCAGCAGTTACTCTATCCCGGTAGACAATGAGCAGTTCTTC. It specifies CASSYSIPVDNEQFF.